This TCR beta chain was captured in a study of regulatory T cells in long-lasting Graves disease. Study results and caveats: Among samples with persistent disease, TRBV28, TRBJ1-2 and TRBJ2-5 were favored.

TCR beta libraries were built with iRepertoire HTBI primers and Arm-PCR of CDR3 regions. TCRdb independently ran MiXCR on the multiplex PCR reads; one entry per CDR3 protein. The sample consists of a few hundred thousand distinct CDR3 sequences, around 17% of them appearing once. Time point meaning: newly diagnosed GD, antithyroid drugs for less than 3 months. There was RNA extracted from PBMCs, and the TCR library was made from it. In Xi'an, China, an endocrinology department was the source of patients. This CDR3 contains 13 residues. Germline CDR1 and CDR2: ENHRY and SYGVKD. The ends were cut back, 7 bases at V and 3 bases at J, with 7 bases in the middle. Notes on this clonotype: Its antigen is currently unknown.

The sample also formed part of further work on T cells in Graves' hyperthyroidism and ophthalmopathy. As that report states: The study used the HTBI primer set for a first-round RT-PCR of the TCR CDR3.

The origin of this receptor is a man aged 40-55 years with Graves disease. The starting material was peripheral blood mononuclear cells (PBMCs), obtained at new diagnosis, from a patient treated with antithyroid drugs. V and J are TRBV10-3 and TRBJ1-6, with D unclear. The CDR3, as DNA: TGTGCCATCACTACACACTATAATTCACCCCTCCACTTT. This codes for CAITTHYNSPLHF.